This entry describes one T cell receptor (beta chain). Its specificity is unknown. Between the trimmed V and J ends, which lost 4 bases and 2 bases, there was a span of 11 bases. CDR1 is MDHEN and CDR2 is SYDVKM in the germline V gene. CDR3 length: 14 residues. The data belong to a study of cytomegalovirus exposure and HLA in healthy donors. PCR primers comprised 60 Vbeta and 13 Jbeta primers. Data came from immunoSEQ multiplex PCR; TCRdb stores just in-frame clones and leaves some out. The sample shows some 150,000 clones, about three quarters of them seen only once. Study-level findings and limits: Later analysis demonstrated an association between a missense DCLRE1C variant and TCR beta V- and J-gene trimming. Immune exposure data for these donors was limited to CMV serostatus. In a later analysis, across HLA loci, associated TCR counts were highest for DRB1, lowest for HLA-C.

The sequence was collected from a female donor in good health and CMV-seropositive. Sequenced input: PBMCs. The chain uses TRBV28 and TRBJ1-1; D may be TRBD1 (5 bases). This chain's CDR3 is CASSSQTDNTEAFF. Here the CDR3 DNA reads TGTGCCAGCAGTTCCCAGACAGATAACACTGAAGCTTTCTTT.